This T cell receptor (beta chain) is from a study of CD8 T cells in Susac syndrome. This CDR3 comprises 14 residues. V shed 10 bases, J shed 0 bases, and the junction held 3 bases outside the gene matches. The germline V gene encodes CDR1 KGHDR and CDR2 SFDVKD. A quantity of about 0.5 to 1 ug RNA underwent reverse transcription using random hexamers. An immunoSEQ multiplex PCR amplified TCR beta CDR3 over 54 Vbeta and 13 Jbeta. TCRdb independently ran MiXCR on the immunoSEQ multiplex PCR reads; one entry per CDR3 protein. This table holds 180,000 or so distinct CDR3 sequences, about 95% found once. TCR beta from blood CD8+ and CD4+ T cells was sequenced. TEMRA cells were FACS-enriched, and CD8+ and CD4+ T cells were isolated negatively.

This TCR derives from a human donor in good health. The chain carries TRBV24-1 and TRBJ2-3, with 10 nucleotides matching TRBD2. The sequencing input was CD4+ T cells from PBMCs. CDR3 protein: CATMTSGSTDTQYF. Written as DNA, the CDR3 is TGTGCCACTATGACTAGCGGGAGCACAGATACGCAGTATTTT.